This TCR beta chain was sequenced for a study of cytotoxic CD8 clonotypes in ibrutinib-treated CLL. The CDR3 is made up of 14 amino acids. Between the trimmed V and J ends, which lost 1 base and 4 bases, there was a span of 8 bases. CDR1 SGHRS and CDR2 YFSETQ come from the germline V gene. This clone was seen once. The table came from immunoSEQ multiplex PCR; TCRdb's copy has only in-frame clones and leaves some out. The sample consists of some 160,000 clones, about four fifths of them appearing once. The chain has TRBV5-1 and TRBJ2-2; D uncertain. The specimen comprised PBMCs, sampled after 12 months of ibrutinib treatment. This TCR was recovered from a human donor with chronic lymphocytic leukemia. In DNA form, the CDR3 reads TGCGCCAGCAGCTTGACAGTATCCACCGGGGAGCTGTTTTTT. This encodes CASSLTVSTGELFF.